This TCR beta chain is drawn from a study of low-dose radiotherapy and immunotherapy resistance in tumors. About the study: Cohort 1 was given 0.5 Gy per fraction every 2 weeks, for 6.5 Gy total.

The V end lost 5 bases, the J end lost 0 bases, and 13 bases lay between the germline ends. This CDR3 region has 14 residues. CDR1 and CDR2 from the germline V gene are DFQATT and SNEGSKA (reference sequence). TRAV- and TRBV-specific primers, spanning alpha and beta chains, primed first-strand cDNA. The PCR that amplified TCRs ran for roughly 20 cycles, relying on a constant-region primer and a V-primer adapter. TCRdb re-derived calls from the reads in MiXCR, one entry per CDR3 protein. This table has some 11,000 distinct CDR3 sequences, over 55% appearing once. The source of this sequence is a human donor with advanced metastatic prostate, ovarian, gallbladder or colorectal cancer (not recorded which). This table probably holds off-target reads from a library built for another chain. The chain uses TRBV20-1 and TRBJ1-2; no firm D call. This CDR3 is CSAAPPGPNYGYTF. Written as DNA, the CDR3 is TGCAGTGCTGCACCGCCAGGTCCTAACTATGGCTACACCTTC.